Below are 14 T cell receptor beta chains sequenced from a single sample in a study of shared clonotypes between healthy human individuals. TCRdb keeps only in-frame clones here, not all; method: immunoSEQ multiplex PCR. The sample includes 550,000 to 700,000 clones, roughly 73% of them seen just once. Sequencing was performed on memory CD4+ T cells sorted from blood. Stated subset: CD45RA-negative fraction. The receptors were gathered from a woman under 40 in good health.

This clone was seen a handful of times. The rearrangement joins TRBV5-4 to TRBJ1-5; 10 nucleotides agree with TRBD1. Germline V gene lookup returns CDR1 SGHNT and CDR2 YYREEE (reference sequence). The CDR3 spans 14 residues. J lost 7 bases, V lost 3 bases, and 4 bases had no gene match. The CDR3 coding sequence is TGTGCCAGCAGCTCCGGGACAGGGGAACAGCCCCAGCATTTT. Encoded protein: CASSSGTGEQPQHF. Complete variable domain (other parts from reference TRBV5-4 and TRBJ1-5): ETGVTQSPTHLIKTRGQQVTLRCSSQSGHNTVSWYQQALGQGPQFIFQYYREEENGRGNFPPRFSGLQFPNYSSELNVNALELDDSALYLCASSSGTGEQPQHFGDGTRLSIL.

Concerning this clone: Within the sample, other DNA sequences also encode this same CDR3. The genes are TRBV2 and TRBJ2-7; D gene uncertain. Trimming stripped 0 bases from V and 3 bases from J, with 3 bases between. Per the germline V gene, CDR1 is SNHLY and CDR2 is FYNNEI. This CDR3 has 12 residues. In nucleotides, the CDR3 is TGTGCCAGCAGTGAAGCAGGCTACGAGCAGTACTTC. Protein product: CASSEAGYEQYF. The full variable domain, with the rest looked up from reference TRBV2 and TRBJ2-7, is EPEVTQTPSHQVTQMGQEVILRCVPISNHLYFYWYRQILGQKVEFLVSFYNNEISEKSEIFDDQFSVERPDGSNFTLKIRSTKLEDSAMYFCASSEAGYEQYFGPGTRLTVT.

This clone was seen only a few times. The chain recombines TRBV2 with TRBJ2-7; D remains ambiguous. V was shortened by 5 bases and J by 4 bases, with 9 bases between the two germline ends. The CDR3 has 12 amino acids. The V gene's germline CDR1 is SNHLY and CDR2 FYNNEI. The CDR3 loop is CASSRDVYEQYF. The CDR3 nucleotides are TGTGCCAGCAGTCGCGACGTGTACGAGCAGTACTTC.

This sequence joins TRBV7-2 and TRBJ2-3; 7 bases are a match to TRBD1. Germline trimming cut 4 bases from V and 2 bases from J; bases unmatched to any gene: 12. This CDR3 spans 17 amino acids. Looked up from germline, CDR1 is SGHTA and CDR2 is FQGNSA. The CDR3 DNA reads as TGTGCCAGCAGCTCAAACCCGGGACAGACCCTCACAGATACGCAGTATTTT. It is translated as CASSSNPGQTLTDTQYF.

This clone was detected only once. The chain joins TRBV6-4 to TRBJ1-5, with D possibly TRBD1 on 5 matching bases. The V gene's germline CDR1 is MRHNA and CDR2 SNTAGT. The CDR3 contains 14 residues. V dropped 2 bases and J dropped 1 base, with 6 bases sitting between them. Here the CDR3 DNA reads TGTGCCAGCAGTGACCGGGACAGCAATCAGCCCCAGCATTTT. This translates into CASSDRDSNQPQHF.

This clone was recorded at least ten times. The chain joins TRBV18 to TRBJ2-2, with 9 positions matching TRBD1. V dropped 2 bases and J dropped 6; count of bases not matched to a gene: 4. The CDR3 is 15 amino acids. Germline V gene lookup returns CDR1 KGHSH and CDR2 LQKENI. The CDR3 DNA reads TGTGCCAGCTCACCAGACAGGGGGAAGGCCGGGGAGCTGTTTTTT. This encodes CASSPDRGKAGELFF.

The chain recombines TRBV6-6 with TRBJ1-2; D is uncertain. Germline V gives CDR1 MNHNY, CDR2 SVGAGI (reference sequence). The CDR3 is 14 amino acids. Trimming took 0 bases from V and 8 from J, leaving 13 bases between them. For the CDR3, the DNA is TGTGCCAGCAGTTACTCGGCTCGTGAGTTCGGCTACACCTTC. It codes for CASSYSAREFGYTF.

This clone has a single count. J is TRBJ1-5 and V is TRBV28; D is ambiguous. The CDR3 has 13 residues. With 6 bases removed from V and 4 bases from J, the gap between germline ends came to 10 bases. Germline assignment: CDR1 MDHEN and CDR2 SYDVKM. The CDR3 DNA is TGTGCCAGCAGCCCGGTACCGAATCAGCCCCAGCATTTT. It yields the protein CASSPVPNQPQHF.

With regard to this clone: Other DNA sequences of this sample code for an identical CDR3. The rearrangement uses TRBV28 and TRBJ1-3, with no clear D. V was shortened by 4 bases and J by 7 bases, with 8 bases between the two germline ends. The germline gives CDR1 MDHEN, CDR2 SYDVKM. The CDR3 extends over 12 amino acids. The CDR3 here is CASSSGRNTIYF. CDR3 nucleotides: TGTGCCAGCAGTTCCGGGAGGAACACCATATATTTT. Full variable domain (remainder filled in from reference TRBV28 and TRBJ1-3): DVKVTQSSRYLVKRTGEKVFLECVQDMDHENMFWYRQDPGLGLRLIYFSYDVKMKEKGDIPEGYSVSREKKERFSLILESASTNQTSMYLCASSSGRNTIYFGEGSWLTVV.

As for this clone: Other nucleotide sequences in the sample specify the same CDR3. This chain connects TRBV29-1 to TRBJ2-7; D possibly corresponds to TRBD1 (6 bases). The V gene lost 2 bases and the J gene lost 4 bases, with 9 bases spanning the gap. There are 12 residues in the CDR3. The V gene's germline CDR1 is SQVTM and CDR2 ANQGSEA. For the CDR3, the DNA is TGCAGCGTTGAAACAGGGTCGTACGAGCAGTACTTC. Translation gives CSVETGSYEQYF.

The chain is built from TRBV4-2 and TRBJ1-4, with D possibly being TRBD1 (6 bases). CDR3 length equals 17 residues. Germline V lookup: CDR1 LGHNA, CDR2 YNFKEQ. The germline V and J ends were trimmed by 0 bases and 0 bases, with 11 bases remaining between them. CDR3 amino acids: CASSQDFEGATNEKLFF. The CDR3 nucleotides are TGTGCCAGCAGCCAAGATTTTGAGGGGGCAACTAATGAAAAACTGTTTTTT.

Concerning this clone itself: One end of the junction does not line up with germline, which may come from a read error. The J gene is TRBJ2-1, the V gene TRBV29-1, with D unclear. Germline V gene sequence: CDR1 SQVTM, CDR2 ANQGSEA. The CDR3 is 13 amino acids. The CDR3 reads CIGVGPSYNEQFF. Here the CDR3 DNA reads TGTATAGGCGTCGGGCCGTCATACAATGAGCAGTTCTTC.

The J gene is TRBJ1-5, the V gene TRBV7-8; 7 bases line up with TRBD1. After removal of 7 bases from V and 3 bases from J, the junction contained 3 bases not matched to a gene. The germline gives CDR1 SGHVS, CDR2 FQNEAQ. This CDR3 has 13 residues. The CDR3 DNA follows: TGTGCCAGCACGGGACAGATCAATCAGCCCCAGCATTTT. Translating it yields CASTGQINQPQHF.

This clone is a singleton in its sample. V is TRBV19 and J is TRBJ1-5, with a possible D match to TRBD1 (5 bases). Germline loops: CDR1 LNHDA, CDR2 SQIVND (reference sequence). V shed 5 bases and J shed 4 bases, with 21 bases lying between them. The CDR3 totals 17 residues. The CDR3, as DNA: TGTGCCAGTAGTGTGGGACGGGGGGGAATTGGTAATCAGCCCCAGCATTTT. It yields the protein CASSVGRGGIGNQPQHF.